Below, one T cell receptor (beta chain) is given with its context. The sample belongs to a study of T cell changes during pregnancy in multiple sclerosis. The assay was immunoSEQ multiplex PCR, and TCRdb's table has in-frame clones only and misses some. The sample records roughly 61,000 clones, roughly nine tenths being singletons. The CDR3 consists of 17 residues. V dropped 3 bases and J dropped 5; count of bases not matched to a gene: 7. This chain connects TRBV23-1 to TRBJ2-1; 13 positions agree with TRBD2. TRBV23-1 is recorded as an ORF, its role being uncertain. The source is a female donor in good health, enrolled as a control in a pregnancy study. Source: peripheral blood, taken in the first trimester of pregnancy. Here the CDR3 reads CASSQSGTSGKNNEQFF. CDR3 in DNA: TGCGCCAGCAGTCAGTCCGGGACTAGCGGGAAGAACAATGAGCAGTTCTTC.